The next 8 T cell receptor beta chains were all read from a single sample in a study of T cells in Graves' hyperthyroidism and ophthalmopathy. RNA transcripts provided the source from which TCR beta CDR3 regions were amplified. During a first-round RT-PCR of the TCR CDR3, the HTBI primer set was used. TCRdb reprocessed the multiplex PCR reads with MiXCR, giving one entry per CDR3 protein. The profile shows hundreds of thousands of distinct CDR3 sequences, more than 15% of them singletons. Sequencing was carried out using blood. Receptors were obtained from a middle-aged woman with Graves' ophthalmopathy.

Only a few counts were recorded for this clonotype. The genes are TRBV20-1 and TRBJ2-7; TRBD1 is a possible D gene (6 bases). This CDR3 has 14 residues. Germline CDR1 DFQATT, CDR2 SNEGSKA (reference sequence). With 5 bases removed from V and 3 bases from J, the gap between germline ends came to 17 bases. The CDR3 sequence: CSASAADRVYEQYF. The CDR3 DNA reads TGCAGTGCTTCCGCGGCGGACAGAGTCTACGAGCAGTACTTC.

This chain connects TRBV7-2 to TRBJ2-3; 8 bases fit TRBD2. This CDR3 comprises 16 residues. Germline values: CDR1 SGHTA, CDR2 FQGNSA. The V and J ends lost 1 base and 3 bases, in that order; junction bases with no gene match: 6. In DNA form, the CDR3 reads TGTGCCAGCAGCTTAGTAGGGTCTAGCGGGACAGATACGCAGTATTTT. Encoded protein: CASSLVGSSGTDTQYF.

This clonotype was detected many times. The chain recombines TRBV11-2 with TRBJ2-7, with a possible D match to TRBD1 (5 bases). Germline assignment: CDR1 SGHAT and CDR2 FQNNGV. CDR3 size: 12 residues. V was pared by 5 bases and J by 9 bases, with 14 bases between. In nucleotides, the CDR3 is TGTGCCAGCAGCCCGGACATTTTCGGGCAGTACTTC. This gives the protein CASSPDIFGQYF.

The chain uses TRBV6-6 and TRBJ2-1; D gene ambiguous. The CDR3 runs to 16 residues. The V end lost 0 bases, the J end lost 0 bases, and 9 bases lay between the germline ends. Germline CDR1 and CDR2: MNHNY and SVGAGI (reference sequence). The CDR3 sequence is CASSYSVASSYNEQFF. Here the CDR3 DNA reads TGTGCCAGCAGTTACTCGGTGGCTAGCTCCTACAATGAGCAGTTCTTC.

This sequence joins TRBV20-1 and TRBJ1-1; tentative D call: TRBD1 (5 bases). The CDR3 loop spans 14 amino acids. Germline-derived CDR1 and CDR2 are DFQATT and SNEGSKA (reference sequence). V lost 1 base, J lost 1 base, and 10 bases lay in between. The CDR3 protein is CSARGQGRNTEAFF. CDR3 nucleotides: TGCAGTGCTAGAGGTCAGGGCAGGAACACTGAAGCTTTCTTT.

This clonotype was counted a few times. The V gene is TRBV15, the J gene TRBJ1-4; tentative D call: TRBD1 (6 bases). Germline CDR1 LNHNV, CDR2 YYDKDF (reference sequence). The germline V and J ends were trimmed by 4 bases and 6 bases, with 9 bases remaining between them. This CDR3 is 13 amino acids long. CDR3 nucleotides: TGTGCCACCAGCACGGGGGGGCATGAAAAACTGTTTTTT. Its translation is CATSTGGHEKLFF.

In its sample, this clonotype was seen many times. The chain couples TRBV20-1 to TRBJ2-7, with TRBD2 as a possible D gene (5 bases). The germline CDR1 and CDR2 sequences are DFQATT and SNEGSKA (reference sequence). The CDR3 runs to 12 residues. The CDR3 DNA reads as TGCAGCGCCGTCGCGGGTCCCTACGAGCAGTACTTC. It encodes CSAVAGPYEQYF.

The chain is built from TRBV6-9 and TRBJ2-1; no clear D. V was shortened by 4 bases and J by 6 bases, with 13 bases between the two germline ends. Germline CDR1 reads MNHGY; CDR2 reads SVAAGI. This CDR3 comprises 14 residues. The CDR3 sequence is CASSFSRWSNEQFF. For the CDR3, the DNA is TGTGCCAGCAGTTTTAGTAGATGGTCCAATGAGCAGTTCTTC.